This is a list of T cell receptor beta chains from one sample in a study of blood T cell repertoires in COVID-19. The assay was immunoSEQ multiplex PCR, and TCRdb's table has in-frame clones only and misses some. The data contain 150,000 to 200,000 clones, more than 80% of them singletons. Sequencing was done on a sample of peripheral blood. These receptors came from a man aged 50-60 years with acute or convalescent COVID-19. Both conserved end residues are part of each CDR3. The order of the fields is J gene, V gene, D gene, CDR3 protein. A D gene is named only where the DNA matches it firmly.

TRBJ2-1	TRBV5-4	TRBD2	CASSGTSGSSYNEQFF
TRBJ2-3	TRBV6-2/TRBV6-3	TRBD2	CASSYGFKRGGTDTQYF
TRBJ1-6	TRBV19	TRBD1	CASSTPGQNTPLHF
TRBJ1-4	TRBV7-9	.	CASSYIAATEKTTNEKLFF
TRBJ2-2	TRBV7-9	.	CASTLGTGELFF
TRBJ2-1	TRBV23-1	TRBD2	CASSRETSGTSYNEQFF
TRBJ1-1	TRBV19	.	CASSISRGSGVRNTEAFF
TRBJ2-2	TRBV19	.	CASSGKAGPQFANTGELFF
TRBJ1-1	TRBV3-1/TRBV3-2	.	CASSQAPGRGGTEAFF
TRBJ2-6	TRBV12-3/TRBV12-4	.	CAIQTGANVLTF
TRBJ1-5	TRBV20-1	.	CSASRGVVQPQHF
TRBJ1-1	TRBV27	.	CASSLKTVPGNTEAFF
TRBJ1-1	TRBV2	TRBD1	CASRPTGSTEAFF
TRBJ2-1	TRBV24-1	TRBD1	CATSNGQGAYNEQFF
TRBJ1-1	TRBV29-1	.	CSAQRGGTEAFF
TRBJ1-2	TRBV11-3	TRBD1	CASSMHRGGYTF